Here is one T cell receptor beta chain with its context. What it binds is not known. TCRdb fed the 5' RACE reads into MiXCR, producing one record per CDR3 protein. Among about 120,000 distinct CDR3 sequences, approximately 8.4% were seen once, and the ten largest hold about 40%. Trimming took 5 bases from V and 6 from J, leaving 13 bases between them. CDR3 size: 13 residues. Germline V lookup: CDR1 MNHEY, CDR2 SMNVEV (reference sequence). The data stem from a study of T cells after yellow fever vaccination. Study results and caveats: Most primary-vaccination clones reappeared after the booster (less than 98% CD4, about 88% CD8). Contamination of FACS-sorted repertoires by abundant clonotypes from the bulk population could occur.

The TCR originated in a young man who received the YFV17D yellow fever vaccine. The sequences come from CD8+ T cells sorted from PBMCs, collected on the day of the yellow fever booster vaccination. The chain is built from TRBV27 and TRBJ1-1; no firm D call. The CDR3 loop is CASSTARTSEAFF. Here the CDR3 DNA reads TGTGCCAGCAGTACCGCGAGGACTTCTGAAGCTTTCTTT.